This T cell receptor beta chain is drawn from a study of OX40 agonist ivuxolimab in advanced cancers. Study-level information: Dose-escalation patients' cancers were hepatocellular carcinoma, melanoma, renal cell or head and neck cancer.

Some clones are missing from TCRdb's copy, which holds only in-frame ones; the method was immunoSEQ multiplex PCR. The table records approximately 72,000 clones, 75% to 85% of them present only once. Note on this clone: The antigen remains undetermined.

Study-level points and caveats: Relatively little clonal expansion, among the lowest observed, appeared in partial responders at 0.1-3.0 mg/kg. The antigens recognized by the expanded peripheral T cells, that is their antigen specificity, were not determined.

Here the sequenced sample was CD4+ or CD8+ T cells sorted from blood, taken in a trial of the OX40 agonist ivuxolimab. The sequence came from an adult with an advanced solid tumor such as melanoma, head and neck, liver or kidney cancer.

In nucleotides, the CDR3 is TGTGCCAGCAGTTATCGGGACAGGGAGTCCTACGAGCAGTACTTC. Translated, it gives CASSYRDRESYEQYF. The chain carries TRBV6-5 and TRBJ2-7; 9 bases map to TRBD1. Unmatched junction bases numbered 4, after V lost 3 bases and J lost 1 base. CDR1 and CDR2 (germline): MNHEY, SVGAGI. This CDR3 has 15 amino acids.